This T cell receptor beta chain stems from a study of vaccination and CD4 T cells after COVID-19. Study details: Two-dose vaccination with either BNT162b2 or mRNA-1273 was given to participants.

Documented treatment: approximately 11-day PBMC culture with coronavirus spike peptide pools or control peptides (ViraFEST assay). CD4+ T lymphocytes from the unexposed donor were collected before the COVID-19 pandemic (2011-2018). Researchers used the Oncomine TCR Beta short-read assay to sequence DNA from cultured CD4+ T cells. From cultured CD4+ T cells, genomic DNA was extracted. In TCRdb, the PCR reads were re-called with MiXCR into one record per CDR3 protein. The sample has about 10,000 distinct CDR3 sequences, about 35% seen once. CDR1 is DFQATT, CDR2 SNEGSKA, per germline (reference sequence). J lost 7 bases, V lost 1 base, and 6 bases had no gene match. CDR3 length: 15 residues. The table lists this clonotype with a few counts. Its cognate antigen is unknown.

This chain connects TRBV20-1 to TRBJ2-1; 11 positions agree with TRBD2. Specimen: CD4+ T cells from blood, cultured in vitro. The source of this sequence is a human donor in good health. The CDR3 spells CSARAGTSGPNEQFF. As DNA, the CDR3 is TGCAGTGCTAGAGCCGGGACTAGCGGCCCTAATGAGCAGTTCTTC.